This T cell receptor beta chain was observed in a study of PD-1 blockade in mismatch repair-deficient tumors. The wider study: All were previously treated, progressing patients with eleven to twelve mismatch repair-deficient cancer types.

Findings of the study overall: Tumor-resident clones, often undetectable pretreatment in blood, expanded then contracted after pembrolizumab.

The CDR3 is 13 amino acids. The germline V gene has CDR1 MGHDK and CDR2 SYGVNS. V was clipped by 4 bases and J by 1 base, with 7 bases between them. Every patient had mismatch repair deficiency by PCR or immunohistochemistry. Of note for this clone: Its antigen is currently unknown.

Libraries were prepared by immunoSEQ multiplex PCR; TCRdb keeps only in-frame clonotypes and omits some of them. The sample gives under 95,000 clones, approximately 81% of which show up once; about 2.6% is in the top ten. The sequence was collected from an adult with mismatch repair-deficient cancer. The V and J genes are TRBV25-1 and TRBJ1-2; D unclear. Sequenced here: peripheral blood, sampled 12 weeks after starting pembrolizumab. CDR3 nucleotide sequence: TGTGCCAGCAGTGGGACCCTTAACTATGGCTACACCTTC. It is translated as CASSGTLNYGYTF.